This entry features one T cell receptor (beta chain) sequence. The data stem from a study of blood T cell repertoires in COVID-19. Study as a whole: Researchers got acute and convalescent COVID-19 samples from the United States, Italy and Spain.

V was clipped by 8 bases and J by 4 bases; unmatched bases: 9. This CDR3 spans 16 amino acids. Looked up from germline, CDR1 is MRHNA and CDR2 is SNTAGT. Profiled with immunoSEQ multiplex PCR; TCRdb holds only in-frame clones, not every one. This sample has 200,000 to 300,000 clones, with about 82% found just once. This TCR derives from a woman in her forties or fifties with acute COVID-19. The specimen was PBMCs or T cells enriched from blood (not recorded which). This rearrangement joins TRBV6-4 to TRBJ2-1; the match to TRBD2 covers 12 bases. The CDR3 is CASSQRGLAGYNEQFF. CDR3 DNA sequence: TGTGCCAGCTCTCAAAGAGGACTAGCGGGGTACAATGAGCAGTTCTTC.